This TCR beta chain was observed in a study of T cell changes during pregnancy in multiple sclerosis. Germline CDR1 reads LNHDA; CDR2 reads SQIVND (reference sequence). V lost 1 base and J 1 base, leaving 2 bases between the germline ends. The CDR3 is 13 residues long. Clones were read by immunoSEQ multiplex PCR, and TCRdb kept only the in-frame ones, dropping some. The table records about 70,000 clones, more than 75% of them present only once. The TCR sequence derives from a female donor in good health, enrolled as a control in a pregnancy study. The V call is TRBV19, the J call TRBJ2-1; D ambiguous. This specimen was peripheral blood, taken in the third trimester of pregnancy. The CDR3 sequence is CASSIASYNEQFF. In DNA form, the CDR3 reads TGTGCCAGTAGTATAGCATCCTACAATGAGCAGTTCTTC.